Shown below are 32 T cell receptor beta chains from a single sample sequenced in a study of OX40 agonist ivuxolimab in advanced cancers. Data came from immunoSEQ multiplex PCR; TCRdb stores just in-frame clones and leaves some out. There are over 55,000 clones in the sample; 84% occur only once, and around 1.7% lies in the top ten. Sequences were derived from CD4+ or CD8+ T cells sorted from blood, sampled in a trial of the OX40 agonist ivuxolimab. The source is an adult with an advanced solid tumor such as melanoma, head and neck, liver or kidney cancer.

V gene TRBV9 combines with J gene TRBJ1-4; D unresolved. Trimming took 0 bases from V and 6 from J, leaving 9 bases between them. This CDR3 region has 14 residues. The germline V gene encodes CDR1 SGDLS and CDR2 YYNGEE. Written as DNA, the CDR3 is TGTGCCAGCAGCGTAGACTGGAATGATGAAAAACTGTTTTTT. The encoded protein is CASSVDWNDEKLFF.

This chain joins TRBV7-9 and TRBJ2-3; 10 nucleotides match TRBD1. The CDR3 covers 15 residues. Germline CDR1 and CDR2: SEHNR and FQNEAQ (reference sequence). Trimming took 8 bases from V and 2 from J; bases not matched to a gene: 7. Here the CDR3 DNA reads TGTGCCAGCGGGAAAGACAGGGGGCCCACAGATACGCAGTATTTT. This gives the protein CASGKDRGPTDTQYF.

The V and J genes are TRBV28 and TRBJ2-2; perhaps D is TRBD1 or TRBD2 (7 bases each). Germline CDR1 and CDR2: MDHEN and SYDVKM. The V end lost 6 bases, the J end lost 7 bases, and 21 bases lay between the germline ends. The CDR3 extends over 16 amino acids. Written as DNA, the CDR3 is TGTGCCAGCAGGGAGGGAGGGACAGCCCTCATCGGGGAGCTGTTTTTT. Protein product: CASREGGTALIGELFF. The full variable domain, in which reference TRBV28 and TRBJ2-2 provide the parts outside the CDR3, is DVKVTQSSRYLVKRTGEKVFLECVQDMDHENMFWYRQDPGLGLRLIYFSYDVKMKEKGDIPEGYSVSREKKERFSLILESASTNQTSMYLCASREGGTALIGELFFGEGSRLTVL.

V gene TRBV29-1 combines with J gene TRBJ2-7, with D possibly being TRBD1 (5 bases). Germline CDR1 reads SQVTM; CDR2 reads ANQGSEA. Trimming shortened V by 6 bases and J by 5 bases, and 14 bases separated the two germline ends. CDR3 length equals 12 residues. In DNA, the CDR3 is TGCAGCGTCCAGGTCAGGGTCCACGAGCAGTACTTC. Translating gives CSVQVRVHEQYF.

The chain joins TRBV5-6 to TRBJ2-1, with D unresolved. The CDR3 is made up of 16 amino acids. V was clipped by 0 bases and J by 0 bases, with 10 bases between them. Germline-derived CDR1 and CDR2 are SGHDT and YYEEEE. CDR3 region: CASSLVQLSSYNEQFF. For the CDR3, the DNA is TGTGCCAGCAGCTTGGTCCAATTGAGCTCCTACAATGAGCAGTTCTTC.

The chain recombines TRBV27 with TRBJ1-2; possible D gene TRBD1, 6 bases. V lost 4 bases, J lost 0 bases, and 15 bases lay in between. This CDR3 contains 16 residues. Per the germline V gene, CDR1 is MNHEY and CDR2 is SMNVEV (reference sequence). This chain's CDR3 is CASSSDRGQPNYGYTF. The CDR3 region has the DNA TGTGCCAGCAGTTCTGACCGCGGACAGCCTAACTATGGCTACACCTTC.

The chain joins TRBV28 to TRBJ2-3; TRBD2 matches 8 bases. This CDR3 contains 15 residues. Trimming took 5 bases from V and 4 from J; bases not matched to a gene: 8. Germline V gives CDR1 MDHEN, CDR2 SYDVKM. This chain's CDR3 is CASSMRPGGADTQYF. The CDR3 DNA reads as TGTGCCAGCAGTATGAGGCCGGGGGGGGCAGATACGCAGTATTTT.

The chain links TRBV5-1 to TRBJ2-2; D gene ambiguous. The CDR3 is 16 amino acids. Germline CDR1 and CDR2: SGHRS and YFSETQ. Trimming removed 0 bases from V and 0 bases from J, with 9 bases in between. The DNA for the CDR3 is TGCGCCAGCAGCTTGGAGATCCAATCGAACACCGGGGAGCTGTTTTTT. It translates to CASSLEIQSNTGELFF.

The chain joins TRBV5-4 to TRBJ2-5; 8 bases are shared with TRBD2. The CDR3 runs to 15 residues. V was pared by 4 bases and J by 2 bases, with 7 bases of the junction left unmatched. CDR1 SGHNT and CDR2 YYREEE come from the germline V gene (reference sequence). In DNA, the CDR3 is TGTGCCAGCAGCCCGGGGGGGGGCAGTCAAGAGACCCAGTACTTC. Protein product: CASSPGGGSQETQYF. The full variable domain, completed using reference TRBV5-4 and TRBJ2-5, is ETGVTQSPTHLIKTRGQQVTLRCSSQSGHNTVSWYQQALGQGPQFIFQYYREEENGRGNFPPRFSGLQFPNYSSELNVNALELDDSALYLCASSPGGGSQETQYFGPGTRLLVL.

The genes are TRBV5-4 and TRBJ1-4; 8 nucleotides agree with TRBD1. J was trimmed by 5 bases and V by 3 bases; bases with no gene match: 3. Germline lookup yields CDR1 SGHNT and CDR2 YYREEE (reference sequence). The CDR3 totals 14 residues. DNA for the CDR3: TGTGCCAGCAGCTCTGGACAGGGCAATGAAAAACTGTTTTTT. It encodes CASSSGQGNEKLFF.

This chain uses TRBV25-1 with TRBJ1-2; D unclear. Germline V gene sequence: CDR1 MGHDK, CDR2 SYGVNS. Trimming left V 7 bases short and J 4 bases short, with 13 bases between. The CDR3 runs to 13 residues. The CDR3 region has the DNA TGTGCCAGCACGCGCCCGGGCACCTATGGCTACACCTTC. Protein sequence: CASTRPGTYGYTF.

The chain uses TRBV19 and TRBJ2-5, with 14 bases identical to TRBD2. The CDR3 sequence is 17 residues long. Unmatched junction bases numbered 5, after V lost 3 bases and J lost 2 bases. Germline values: CDR1 LNHDA, CDR2 SQIVND (reference sequence). The CDR3 region has the DNA TGTGCCAGTAGTATTTTCAGGACTAGCGGGAGGCAAGAGACCCAGTACTTC. Its translation is CASSIFRTSGRQETQYF.

This clone appeared a few times. This sequence joins TRBV6-5 and TRBJ2-7; D is possibly TRBD1 (5 bases). The germline V and J ends were trimmed by 11 bases and 0 bases, with 11 bases remaining between them. From germline, CDR1 is MNHEY and CDR2 SVGAGI. The CDR3 has 12 residues. The CDR3 loop is CAVRQSSYEQYF. In DNA form, the CDR3 reads TGTGCCGTCAGACAGAGCTCCTACGAGCAGTACTTC.

This clone was seen a handful of times. CDR3 protein: CASSEFRAEKFF. The CDR3 bases are TGCGCCAGCAGTGAGTTCCGGGCGGAAAAGTTCTTC. V usage is TRBV10-2 and J usage is TRBJ2-1, with D unresolved. This CDR3 is 12 amino acids long. V lost 1 base to trimming and J lost 14 bases, with 12 bases between them. Germline V gene lookup returns CDR1 WSHSY and CDR2 SAAADI.

The genes are TRBV5-1 and TRBJ1-2; 8 positions match TRBD1. The CDR3 is made up of 15 amino acids. The J segment lost 1 base and the V segment lost 5 bases, leaving 7 bases of the junction unmatched. Germline values: CDR1 SGHRS, CDR2 YFSETQ. The CDR3 sequence: CASREGTGYNYGYTF. The DNA for the CDR3 is TGCGCCAGCAGAGAGGGGACAGGCTATAACTATGGCTACACCTTC.

The V call is TRBV6-1, the J call TRBJ1-1, with D maybe TRBD1 (5 bases). Trimming removed 7 bases from V and 7 bases from J, with 16 bases in between. Germline V gene data show CDR1 as MNHNS and CDR2 as SASEGT. The length of the CDR3 is 13 residues. The CDR3 coding sequence is TGTGCCAGCATTGGGACCGAAGGGAGTGAAGCTTTCTTT. It is translated as CASIGTEGSEAFF.

The chain links TRBV28 to TRBJ2-7; D not resolved. Trimming removed 10 bases from V and 3 bases from J, with 19 bases in between. The CDR3 sequence is 14 residues long. Germline CDR1 MDHEN, CDR2 SYDVKM. In DNA, the CDR3 is TGTGCCACCCTTCCCCGGACCACTTTCTACGAGCAGTACTTC. It is translated as CATLPRTTFYEQYF.

V and J are TRBV6-5 and TRBJ2-3; 8 bases match TRBD2. Germline loops: CDR1 MNHEY, CDR2 SVGAGI. V dropped 2 bases and J dropped 4; count of bases not matched to a gene: 8. There are 16 residues in the CDR3. This CDR3 is CASSYPKREGPDTQYF. CDR3 nucleotide sequence: TGTGCCAGCAGTTACCCGAAACGGGAGGGCCCAGATACGCAGTATTTT.

V and J are TRBV19 and TRBJ1-5, with a tentative D call TRBD1 (5 bases). CDR3 length: 15 residues. Germline CDR1 LNHDA, CDR2 SQIVND (reference sequence). Trimming shortened V by 2 bases and J by 8 bases, and 16 bases separated the two germline ends. CDR3 residues: CASSIWWGTTEPQHF. CDR3 DNA: TGTGCCAGTAGTATATGGTGGGGCACGACGGAGCCCCAGCATTTT.

This clone is labeled as medium-sized (0.01 to 0.1%). The rearrangement joins TRBV10-3 to TRBJ1-2, with D possibly matching TRBD1 (5 bases). Trimming shortened V by 0 bases and J by 8 bases, and 10 bases separated the two germline ends. The CDR3 contains 13 residues. Germline values: CDR1 ENHRY, CDR2 SYGVKD. In DNA, the CDR3 is TGTGCCATCAGTGAGTCGGGGGAGGGCGGCTACACCTTC. This sequence encodes CAISESGEGGYTF.

The rearrangement uses TRBV5-6 and TRBJ2-5; D possibly corresponds to TRBD2 (6 bases). Trimming cost V 1 base and J 5 bases, with 18 bases left between them. The CDR3 contains 16 residues. Germline CDR1 is SGHDT and CDR2 is YYEEEE. This chain's CDR3 is CASSLRLLAVQETQYF. The CDR3 DNA reads TGTGCCAGCAGCTTGAGGTTATTAGCGGTTCAGGAGACCCAGTACTTC.

J is TRBJ2-2 and V is TRBV7-6; 9 bases are shared with TRBD1. There are 15 residues in the CDR3. Losses at the gene ends were 2 bases for V and 6 bases for J; bases not matched to a gene: 4. CDR1 is SGHVS and CDR2 is FNYEAQ in the germline V gene. In DNA form, the CDR3 reads TGTGCCAGCAGCTTAACCCGACAGGGGGCCGGGGAGCTGTTTTTT. Its protein product is CASSLTRQGAGELFF. Complete variable domain (other parts from reference TRBV7-6 and TRBJ2-2): GAGVSQSPRYKVTKRGQDVALRCDPISGHVSLYWYRQALGQGPEFLTYFNYEAQQDKSGLPNDRFSAERPEGSISTLTIQRTEQRDSAMYRCASSLTRQGAGELFFGEGSRLTVL.

The J gene is TRBJ2-1, the V gene TRBV5-1; tentatively, D is TRBD1 (5 bases). This CDR3 region has 12 residues. Germline loops: CDR1 SGHRS, CDR2 YFSETQ. Trimming took 4 bases from V and 7 from J, leaving 9 bases between them. The CDR3 nucleotides read TGCGCCAGCAGCCCAGGGTCGAATGAGCAGTTCTTC. Its translation: CASSPGSNEQFF.

The genes are TRBV20-1 and TRBJ1-5; the D gene is possibly TRBD1 (5 bases). This CDR3 contains 10 residues. The ends were cut back, 4 bases at V and 11 bases at J, with 9 bases in the middle. In germline, CDR1 is DFQATT, CDR2 SNEGSKA (reference sequence). CDR3 loop: CSAKGVTQHF. The CDR3 DNA reads as TGCAGTGCTAAAGGGGTAACCCAGCATTTT.

The chain couples TRBV30 to TRBJ1-2; D perhaps matches TRBD1 (6 bases). Trimming took off 0 bases at V and 6 bases at J, with 17 bases between the two ends. The CDR3 contains 15 residues. CDR1 and CDR2 (germline): GTSNPN, SVGIG (reference sequence). For the CDR3, the DNA is TGTGCCTGGAGTGTACCCCCGACAGGTCCGGATGGCTACACCTTC. It encodes CAWSVPPTGPDGYTF.

V usage is TRBV5-1 and J usage is TRBJ1-3, with 7 nucleotides matching TRBD1. Unmatched junction bases numbered 4, after V lost 3 bases and J lost 4 bases. Germline CDR1 and CDR2: SGHRS and YFSETQ. The CDR3 covers 14 residues. In nucleotides, the CDR3 is TGCGCCAGCAGCTGGGGGACAGCCGGAAACACCATATATTTT. This translates into CASSWGTAGNTIYF.

The chain's CDR3 is CASSSDRDRGTEAFF. CDR3 nucleotides: TGTGCCAGCAGCTCGGACAGGGACCGTGGCACTGAAGCTTTCTTT. The rearrangement joins TRBV11-2 to TRBJ1-1; 8 nucleotides match TRBD1. CDR1 is SGHAT and CDR2 is FQNNGV in the germline V gene. CDR3 size: 15 residues. J gave up 4 bases and V 4 bases, and 8 bases lay outside the gene matches.

This clone was observed once. The rearrangement joins TRBV7-2 to TRBJ2-3; D is possibly TRBD1 (6 bases). This CDR3 has 15 residues. Trimming left V 4 bases short and J 6 bases short, with 17 bases between. Per germline, CDR1 SGHTA and CDR2 FQGNSA. DNA of the CDR3: TGTGCCAGCAGCTCCAGACAGGCTTGGACGGATACGCAGTATTTT. Amino acid sequence: CASSSRQAWTDTQYF.

This chain uses TRBV27 with TRBJ2-2; tentative D call: TRBD1 (5 bases). Germline V gene sequence: CDR1 MNHEY, CDR2 SMNVEV (reference sequence). The CDR3 covers 14 residues. V gave up 6 bases and J gave up 5 bases, with 13 bases separating them. CDR3 in amino acids: CASRKDIRTGELFF. The DNA of the CDR3 is TGTGCCAGCAGGAAGGACATTCGGACCGGGGAGCTGTTTTTT.

This chain links TRBV19 with TRBJ2-1; 9 bases fit TRBD2. With 4 bases clipped from V and 8 bases from J, the junction kept 12 bases outside the gene matches. The CDR3 totals 16 residues. CDR1 and CDR2 from the germline V gene are LNHDA and SQIVND (reference sequence). CDR3 in amino acids: CASSSRREGNVDEQFF. The CDR3 DNA follows: TGTGCCAGTAGTAGCAGGCGGGAGGGGAATGTAGATGAGCAGTTCTTC.

The chain joins TRBV14 to TRBJ2-1; the match to TRBD2 covers 12 bases. CDR3 length: 15 amino acids. V gave up 1 base and J gave up 9 bases; unmatched junction bases: 4. CDR1 and CDR2 from the germline V gene are SGHDN and FVKESK. CDR3 coding DNA: TGTGCCAGCAGCCAAGGACTAGCGGGAGTCAGTGAGCAGTTCTTC. Translating it yields CASSQGLAGVSEQFF.

CDR3 amino acids: CASSLRDHEKLFF. The DNA of the CDR3 is TGTGCCAGCTCGCTCAGGGACCATGAAAAACTGTTTTTT. The chain combines TRBV18 with TRBJ1-4; D might be TRBD1 (5 bases). This CDR3 comprises 13 residues. Trimming stripped 6 bases from V and 6 bases from J, with 11 bases between. Germline V gene data show CDR1 as KGHSH and CDR2 as LQKENI.